Shown below are 30 T cell receptor beta chains from a single sample sequenced in a study of T cell repertoires in cytomegalovirus infection. TCRdb independently ran MiXCR on the reads; one entry per CDR3 protein. The table lists 100,000 or so distinct CDR3 sequences, less than 30% of them singletons, with 71% in the top ten. No antigen has been identified for these receptors. Sample: CD8+ T cells from cultured PBMCs, taken from culture after CMV antigen stimulation. These receptors originate from a human donor in good health (CMV status not recorded). Some clones in this sample may be carry-over from other donors' samples.

This clonotype was detected only a few times. This chain connects TRBV7-6 to TRBJ2-1; 8 bases line up with TRBD1. This CDR3 is 17 amino acids long. Germline assignment: CDR1 SGHVS and CDR2 FNYEAQ. V dropped 0 bases and J dropped 8; count of bases not matched to a gene: 12. Here the CDR3 DNA reads TGTGCCAGCAGCTTAGCGAGGACAGGGCCCGTCCCGTATGAGCAGTTCTTC. Amino acid sequence: CASSLARTGPVPYEQFF.

This clonotype was found many times. CDR3 region: CASSTLYRGRWVAFF. The CDR3 DNA sequence: TGTGCCAGCAGTACTCTATACAGGGGGCGGTGGGTAGCTTTCTTT. The chain joins TRBV27 to TRBJ1-1; 9 bases match TRBD1. V shed 5 bases, J shed 10 bases, and the junction held 14 bases outside the gene matches. Germline CDR1 MNHEY, CDR2 SMNVEV (reference sequence). The CDR3 covers 15 residues.

The chain is built from TRBV6-5 and TRBJ1-1, with D hard to call. Germline lookup yields CDR1 MNHEY and CDR2 SVGAGI. Trimming shortened V by 0 bases and J by 0 bases, and 5 bases separated the two germline ends. This CDR3 is built from 14 residues. The CDR3 is CASSYSEVNTEAFF. CDR3 DNA sequence: TGTGCCAGCAGTTACTCGGAAGTGAACACTGAAGCTTTCTTT.

The J gene is TRBJ1-3, the V gene TRBV6-2 or TRBV6-3; D is unresolved. CDR3 length: 16 amino acids. With 2 bases removed from V and 0 bases from J, the gap between germline ends came to 11 bases. Germline CDR1 MNHEY, CDR2 SVGEGT. In nucleotides, the CDR3 is TGTGCCAGCAGTTACGGGCGCCGGAACTCTGGAAACACCATATATTTT. This gives the protein CASSYGRRNSGNTIYF.

The sample holds many counts of this clonotype. The chain carries TRBV12-3 or TRBV12-4 and TRBJ1-2; D is perhaps TRBD1 (6 bases). The CDR3 runs to 15 residues. V lost 6 bases and J 4 bases, leaving 18 bases between the germline ends. The CDR3 nucleotides are TGTGCCAGCAGCCCCGATCCGGGACATATCTATGGCTACACCTTC. Translation: CASSPDPGHIYGYTF.

This rearrangement joins TRBV6-6 to TRBJ1-6, with 11 nucleotides matching TRBD1. Germline loops: CDR1 MNHNY, CDR2 SVGAGI (reference sequence). This CDR3 spans 16 amino acids. V lost 1 base to trimming and J lost 7 bases; unmatched junction nucleotides: 3. DNA for the CDR3: TGTGCCAGCAGTTACTATCGGACAGGGGGCAATTCACCCCTCCACTTT. Its translation: CASSYYRTGGNSPLHF.

The chain joins TRBV7-9 to TRBJ2-1; D unresolved. This CDR3 spans 12 amino acids. Germline assignment: CDR1 SEHNR and CDR2 FQNEAQ (reference sequence). V dropped 6 bases and J dropped 8 bases, with 11 bases sitting between them. The DNA of the CDR3 is TGTGCCAGCAGAGTTTTGTCTGATGAGCAGTTCTTC. It codes for CASRVLSDEQFF.

This clonotype was counted between two and nine times. The V call is TRBV12-3 or TRBV12-4, the J call TRBJ1-6, with a weak D call TRBD1 (5 bases). This CDR3 region has 12 residues. V lost 3 bases and J 15 bases, leaving 12 bases between the germline ends. CDR3 in amino acids: CASSFTGVGLHF. CDR3 bases: TGTGCCAGCAGTTTTACGGGGGTAGGCCTCCACTTT.

This clonotype has ten or more counts. The V gene is TRBV7-8, the J gene TRBJ2-7; D tentatively reads TRBD1 or TRBD2 (6 bases each). The CDR3 contains 14 residues. The germline V and J ends were trimmed by 5 bases and 4 bases, with 15 bases remaining between them. CDR1 is SGHVS, CDR2 FQNEAQ, per germline. CDR3 coding DNA: TGTGCCAGCAGCCCCCCGGGGGCTTCGTACGAGCAGTACTTC. Translation gives CASSPPGASYEQYF.

At least ten counts were recorded for this clonotype. The V gene is TRBV7-9, the J gene TRBJ2-1, with D perhaps TRBD1 (6 bases). Germline V gene sequence: CDR1 SEHNR, CDR2 FQNEAQ (reference sequence). The V end lost 5 bases, the J end lost 0 bases, and 11 bases lay between the germline ends. The CDR3 loop spans 15 amino acids. The CDR3, as DNA: TGTGCCAGCAGCCCCCAGGGGAGCTCCTACAATGAGCAGTTCTTC. It translates to CASSPQGSSYNEQFF.

The rearrangement uses TRBV12-3 or TRBV12-4 and TRBJ1-1; D unclear. The V gene lost 3 bases and the J gene lost 5 bases, with 13 bases spanning the gap. The CDR3 totals 14 residues. The CDR3: CASSFVTVITEAFF. The CDR3 DNA reads as TGTGCCAGCAGTTTTGTCACAGTCATTACTGAAGCTTTCTTT.

The chain joins TRBV5-4 to TRBJ1-4; D might be TRBD1 (6 bases). CDR1 and CDR2 from the germline V gene are SGHNT and YYREEE (reference sequence). V was shortened by 3 bases and J by 7 bases, with 16 bases between the two germline ends. The CDR3 covers 15 residues. The chain's CDR3 is CASSSTGTFGEKLFF. The CDR3 DNA is TGTGCCAGCAGCTCTACAGGGACATTCGGTGAAAAACTGTTTTTT.

Ten or more counts support this clonotype. The CDR3 nucleotides are TGTGCCAGCAGTTTCTGGGGGGAGAACACTGAAGCTTTCTTT. It codes for CASSFWGENTEAFF. The rearrangement uses TRBV28 and TRBJ1-1; possibly TRBD1 for D (5 bases). The CDR3 covers 14 residues. With 3 bases removed from V and 1 base from J, the gap between germline ends came to 9 bases. Germline values: CDR1 MDHEN, CDR2 SYDVKM.

The chain uses TRBV2 and TRBJ1-6, with TRBD1 matching 7 bases. In germline, CDR1 is SNHLY, CDR2 FYNNEI. The CDR3 runs to 14 residues. Unmatched junction bases numbered 5, after V lost 6 bases and J lost 6 bases. The CDR3 loop reads CASSRDSLNSPLHF. CDR3 bases: TGTGCCAGCAGCAGGGACAGCCTTAATTCACCCCTCCACTTT. Full variable domain (outside the CDR3, taken from reference TRBV2 and TRBJ1-6): EPEVTQTPSHQVTQMGQEVILRCVPISNHLYFYWYRQILGQKVEFLVSFYNNEISEKSEIFDDQFSVERPDGSNFTLKIRSTKLEDSAMYFCASSRDSLNSPLHFGNGTRLTVT.

The chain employs TRBV2 and TRBJ2-3; 11 bases map to TRBD1. The germline CDR1 and CDR2 sequences are SNHLY and FYNNEI. The CDR3 covers 16 residues. Trimming took 6 bases from V and 3 from J; bases not matched to a gene: 8. This CDR3 reads CASRPGQGALTDTQYF. CDR3 in DNA: TGTGCCAGCAGACCCGGACAGGGGGCATTGACAGATACGCAGTATTTT.

The CDR3, as DNA: TGTGCCAGTAGTATAAGTAACCAGGGGAACAATCAGCCCCAGCATTTT. Protein: CASSISNQGNNQPQHF. The chain employs TRBV19 and TRBJ1-5; tentative D call: TRBD1 (6 bases). Germline V gene data show CDR1 as LNHDA and CDR2 as SQIVND (reference sequence). Trimming took 2 bases from V and 3 from J, leaving 14 bases between them. CDR3 size: 16 residues. The full variable domain, in which reference TRBV19 and TRBJ1-5 provide the parts outside the CDR3, is DGGITQSPKYLFRKEGQNVTLSCEQNLNHDAMYWYRQDPGQGLRLIYYSQIVNDFQKGDIAEGYSVSREKKESFPLTVTSAQKNPTAFYLCASSISNQGNNQPQHFGDGTRLSIL.

The chain has TRBV27 and TRBJ2-2, with TRBD2 matching 13 bases. Germline CDR1 reads MNHEY; CDR2 reads SMNVEV (reference sequence). The CDR3 length is 18 residues. V dropped 3 bases and J dropped 1; count of bases not matched to a gene: 5. The CDR3 sequence is CASSFRLAGGLNTGELFF. In nucleotides, the CDR3 is TGTGCCAGCAGTTTCCGACTAGCGGGGGGCCTGAACACCGGGGAGCTGTTTTTT.

This clonotype was seen a handful of times. The chain employs TRBV27 and TRBJ2-7, with D possibly being TRBD2 (5 bases). This CDR3 comprises 13 residues. V gave up 4 bases and J gave up 3 bases, with 10 bases separating them. Germline V gene lookup returns CDR1 MNHEY and CDR2 SMNVEV (reference sequence). The CDR3 DNA is TGTGCCAGCAGTTCTGACGGGGACTACGAGCAGTACTTC. This translates into CASSSDGDYEQYF.

This clonotype occurred many times. The rearrangement links TRBV5-6 to TRBJ2-3; 10 nucleotides align to TRBD2. The length of the CDR3 is 19 residues. The V segment lost 4 bases and the J segment 0 bases; nucleotides outside the gene matches: 14. Germline V gene lookup returns CDR1 SGHDT and CDR2 YYEEEE. The CDR3 DNA sequence: TGTGCCAGCAGCCCACCGCGGGGGACTAGCGCCATTAGCACAGATACGCAGTATTTT. Translation: CASSPPRGTSAISTDTQYF.

This clonotype was recorded a few times. The V call is TRBV5-4, the J call TRBJ2-3, with D possibly being TRBD1 (5 bases). The CDR3 is 13 residues long. CDR1 is SGHNT and CDR2 is YYREEE in the germline V gene (reference sequence). Trimming shortened V by 4 bases and J by 2 bases, and 8 bases separated the two germline ends. DNA of the CDR3: TGTGCCAGCAGCGACAGCAACACAGATACGCAGTATTTT. Translating gives CASSDSNTDTQYF. Full variable domain (remainder filled in from reference TRBV5-4 and TRBJ2-3): ETGVTQSPTHLIKTRGQQVTLRCSSQSGHNTVSWYQQALGQGPQFIFQYYREEENGRGNFPPRFSGLQFPNYSSELNVNALELDDSALYLCASSDSNTDTQYFGPGTRLTVL.

The rearrangement uses TRBV28 and TRBJ2-5; TRBD2 agrees at 15 bases. The CDR3 is 14 amino acids. V lost 4 bases, J lost 9 bases, and 3 bases stayed unmatched. CDR1 and CDR2 (germline): MDHEN, SYDVKM. This CDR3 reads CASSSWTSGGAQYF. CDR3 DNA sequence: TGTGCCAGCAGTTCCTGGACTAGCGGGGGGGCCCAGTACTTC. The whole variable domain, remainder taken from reference TRBV28 and TRBJ2-5, is DVKVTQSSRYLVKRTGEKVFLECVQDMDHENMFWYRQDPGLGLRLIYFSYDVKMKEKGDIPEGYSVSREKKERFSLILESASTNQTSMYLCASSSWTSGGAQYFGPGTRLLVL.

CDR3 coding DNA: TGTGCCAGCAGTCGATCCGGGACAGGGCCCCAAGAGACCCAGTACTTC. Translated: CASSRSGTGPQETQYF. V is TRBV12-3 or TRBV12-4 and J is TRBJ2-5; 9 bases align to TRBD1. V lost 5 bases, J lost 1 base, and 8 bases stayed unmatched. The CDR3 is 16 amino acids.

The chain has TRBV29-1 and TRBJ2-7, with D tentatively TRBD2 (6 bases). V shed 5 bases and J shed 0 bases, with 14 bases lying between them. Germline values: CDR1 SQVTM, CDR2 ANQGSEA. The CDR3 is made up of 14 amino acids. The CDR3 here is CSVRREWSSYEQYF. CDR3 sequence (DNA): TGCAGCGTTCGCCGGGAGTGGAGCTCCTACGAGCAGTACTTC.

This clonotype was detected ten times or more. The J gene is TRBJ2-7, the V gene TRBV29-1; 9 bases map to TRBD2. The CDR3 is made up of 13 amino acids. CDR1 SQVTM and CDR2 ANQGSEA come from the germline V gene. The V segment lost 4 bases and the J segment 7 bases; nucleotides outside the gene matches: 8. The CDR3 region is CSVGLAGPGEQYF. In DNA, the CDR3 is TGCAGCGTTGGTCTAGCGGGGCCTGGGGAGCAGTACTTC.

V is TRBV7-9 and J is TRBJ1-1, with D hard to call. CDR3 length: 13 amino acids. Per the germline V gene, CDR1 is SEHNR and CDR2 is FQNEAQ (reference sequence). V lost 3 bases to trimming and J lost 0 bases, with 5 bases between them. Written as DNA, the CDR3 is TGTGCCAGCAGCTTTGGTCTGAACACTGAAGCTTTCTTT. It yields the protein CASSFGLNTEAFF.

V gene TRBV28 combines with J gene TRBJ2-5; D possibly corresponds to TRBD1 (6 bases). The CDR3 is made up of 16 amino acids. V gave up 0 bases and J gave up 5 bases, with 16 bases separating them. The germline V gene encodes CDR1 MDHEN and CDR2 SYDVKM. Here the CDR3 DNA reads TGTGCCAGCAGTTTATGGGACAGTCAGAGTAAGGAGACCCAGTACTTC. Translating gives CASSLWDSQSKETQYF.

The chain has TRBV4-1 and TRBJ2-7, with D perhaps TRBD2 (5 bases). The CDR3 extends over 15 amino acids. V was trimmed by 0 bases and J by 0 bases, leaving 9 bases between them. Germline V lookup: CDR1 MGHRA, CDR2 YSYEKL. CDR3 coding DNA: TGCGCCAGCAGCCAAGATACTGGGAGCTCCTACGAGCAGTACTTC. Translation: CASSQDTGSSYEQYF.

There are many counts of this clonotype. At one end, the junction sequence differs from germline, possibly due to a read error. CDR3 in amino acids: CASTLRVGTTYNEQFF. The CDR3 DNA reads as TGTGCCAGCACCTTGAGAGTCGGGACTACCTACAATGAGCAGTTCTTC. The J gene is TRBJ2-1, the V gene TRBV5-4, with TRBD2 identical over 7 bases. CDR3 length: 16 amino acids. CDR1 is SGHNT and CDR2 is YYREEE in the germline V gene (reference sequence).

The chain recombines TRBV19 with TRBJ2-1; 9 bases agree with TRBD2. The J segment lost 5 bases and the V segment lost 6 bases, leaving 8 bases of the junction unmatched. This CDR3 spans 15 amino acids. CDR1 and CDR2 (germline): LNHDA, SQIVND (reference sequence). The CDR3 sequence: CASSPWAGGDNEQFF. The CDR3 region has the DNA TGTGCCAGTAGCCCCTGGGCGGGGGGGGACAATGAGCAGTTCTTC.

A few counts support this clonotype. This chain uses TRBV7-4 with TRBJ1-5; the D is unclear. V was trimmed by 2 bases and J by 0 bases, leaving 14 bases between them. The CDR3 totals 17 residues. CDR1 and CDR2 from the germline V gene are SGHVT and SQSDAQ. CDR3 sequence reads: CASSLKPRHSSNQPQHF. The CDR3 DNA reads TGTGCCAGCAGCTTAAAGCCCCGACACTCTAGCAATCAGCCCCAGCATTTT.